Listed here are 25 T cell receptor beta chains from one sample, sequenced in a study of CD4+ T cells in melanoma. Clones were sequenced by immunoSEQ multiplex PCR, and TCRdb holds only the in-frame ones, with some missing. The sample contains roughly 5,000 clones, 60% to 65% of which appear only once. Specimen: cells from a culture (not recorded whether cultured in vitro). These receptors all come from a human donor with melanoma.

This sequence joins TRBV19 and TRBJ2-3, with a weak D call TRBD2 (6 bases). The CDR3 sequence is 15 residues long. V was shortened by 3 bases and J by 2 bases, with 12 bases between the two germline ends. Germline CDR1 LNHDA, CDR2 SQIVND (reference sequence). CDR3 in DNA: TGTGCCAGTAGTATGAGGGCGGGGCCCACAGATACGCAGTATTTT. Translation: CASSMRAGPTDTQYF.

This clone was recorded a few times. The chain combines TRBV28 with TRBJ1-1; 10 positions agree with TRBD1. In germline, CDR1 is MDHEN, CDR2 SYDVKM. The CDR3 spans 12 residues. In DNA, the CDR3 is TGTGCAGGATCGAGACAGGGGGCTAGAGCTTTCTTT. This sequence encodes CAGSRQGARAFF.

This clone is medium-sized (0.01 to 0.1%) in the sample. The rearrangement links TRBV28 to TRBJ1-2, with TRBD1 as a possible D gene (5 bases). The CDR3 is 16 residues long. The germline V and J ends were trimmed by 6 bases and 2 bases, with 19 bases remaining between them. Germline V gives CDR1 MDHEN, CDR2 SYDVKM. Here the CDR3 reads CASRKLIGEQNYGYTF. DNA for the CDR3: TGTGCCAGCAGGAAACTCATAGGGGAACAAAACTATGGCTACACCTTC.

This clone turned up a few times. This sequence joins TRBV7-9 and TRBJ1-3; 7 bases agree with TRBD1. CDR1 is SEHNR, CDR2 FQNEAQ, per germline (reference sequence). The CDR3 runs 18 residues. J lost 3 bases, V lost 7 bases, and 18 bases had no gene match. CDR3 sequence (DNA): TGTGCCAGCACCGCGGGGGGCAGGGGGAACAAAAGTGGAAACACCATATATTTT. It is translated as CASTAGGRGNKSGNTIYF.

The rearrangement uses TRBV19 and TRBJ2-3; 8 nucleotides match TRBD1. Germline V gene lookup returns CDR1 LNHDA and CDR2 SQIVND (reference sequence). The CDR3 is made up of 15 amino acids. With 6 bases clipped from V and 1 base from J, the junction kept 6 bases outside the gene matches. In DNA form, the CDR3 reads TGTGCCAGTAGGAAAGACAGGGGCGGCACAGATACGCAGTATTTT. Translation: CASRKDRGGTDTQYF. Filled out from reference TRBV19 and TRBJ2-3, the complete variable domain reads DGGITQSPKYLFRKEGQNVTLSCEQNLNHDAMYWYRQDPGQGLRLIYYSQIVNDFQKGDIAEGYSVSREKKESFPLTVTSAQKNPTAFYLCASRKDRGGTDTQYFGPGTRLTVL.

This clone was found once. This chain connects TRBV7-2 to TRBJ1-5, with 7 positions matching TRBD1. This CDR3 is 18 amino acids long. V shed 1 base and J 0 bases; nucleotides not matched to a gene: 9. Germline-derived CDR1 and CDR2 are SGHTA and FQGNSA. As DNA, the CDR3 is TGTGCCAGCAGCTTAGTGGCAGGGGGTCTTTATAGCAATCAGCCCCAGCATTTT. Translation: CASSLVAGGLYSNQPQHF.

The CDR3 nucleotides read TGCAGCGTTGAAAGGCAGGGGACCTACGAGCAGTACTTC. Amino acid sequence: CSVERQGTYEQYF. The chain recombines TRBV29-1 with TRBJ2-7, with D maybe TRBD1 (6 bases). The CDR3 is 13 residues long. Germline-derived CDR1 and CDR2 are SQVTM and ANQGSEA. Trimming cost V 2 bases and J 2 bases, with 10 bases left between them.

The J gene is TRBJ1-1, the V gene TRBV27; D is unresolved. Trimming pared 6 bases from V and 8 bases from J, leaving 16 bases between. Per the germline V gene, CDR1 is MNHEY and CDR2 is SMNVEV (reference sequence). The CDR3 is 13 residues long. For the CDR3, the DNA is TGTGCCAGCAGGAGGGTAACATCCTTCGAAGCTTTCTTT. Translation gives CASRRVTSFEAFF.

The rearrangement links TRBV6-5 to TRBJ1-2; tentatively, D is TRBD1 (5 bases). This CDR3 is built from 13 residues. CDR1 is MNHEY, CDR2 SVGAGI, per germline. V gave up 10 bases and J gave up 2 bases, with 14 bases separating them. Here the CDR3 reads CATERAGNYGYTF. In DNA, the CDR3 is TGTGCCACCGAACGGGCAGGGAACTATGGCTACACCTTC.

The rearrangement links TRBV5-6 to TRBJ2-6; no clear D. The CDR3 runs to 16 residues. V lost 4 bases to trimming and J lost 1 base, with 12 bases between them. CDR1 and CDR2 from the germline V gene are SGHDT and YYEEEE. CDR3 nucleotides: TGTGCCAGCAGCCCCGACGGCCCGTCTGGGGCCAACGTCCTGACTTTC. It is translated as CASSPDGPSGANVLTF.

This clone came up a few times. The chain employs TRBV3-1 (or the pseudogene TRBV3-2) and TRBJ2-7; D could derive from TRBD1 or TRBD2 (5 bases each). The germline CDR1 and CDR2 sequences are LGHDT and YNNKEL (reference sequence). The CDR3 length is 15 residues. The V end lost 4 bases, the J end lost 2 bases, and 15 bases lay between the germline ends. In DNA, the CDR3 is TGTGCCAGCAGCCCTTTAGGGACGGAACCCTACGAGCAGTACTTC. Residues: CASSPLGTEPYEQYF.

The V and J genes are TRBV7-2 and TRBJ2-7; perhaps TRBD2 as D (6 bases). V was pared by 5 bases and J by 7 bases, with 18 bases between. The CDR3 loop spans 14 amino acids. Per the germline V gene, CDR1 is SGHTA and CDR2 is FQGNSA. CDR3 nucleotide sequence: TGTGCCAGCAGCCCCGCTGGGGCCGCGGGAGAGCAGTACTTC. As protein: CASSPAGAAGEQYF.

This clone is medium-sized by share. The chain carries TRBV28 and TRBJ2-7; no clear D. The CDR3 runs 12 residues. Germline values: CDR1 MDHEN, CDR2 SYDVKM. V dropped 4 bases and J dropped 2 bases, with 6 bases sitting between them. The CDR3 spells CASSSQTYEQYF. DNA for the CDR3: TGTGCCAGCAGTTCACAGACCTACGAGCAGTACTTC.

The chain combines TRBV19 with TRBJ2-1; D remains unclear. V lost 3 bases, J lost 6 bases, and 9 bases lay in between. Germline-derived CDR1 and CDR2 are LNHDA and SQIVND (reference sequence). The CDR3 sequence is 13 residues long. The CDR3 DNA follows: TGTGCCAGTAGTATTTTTCCCGGCAATGAGCAGTTCTTC. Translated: CASSIFPGNEQFF.

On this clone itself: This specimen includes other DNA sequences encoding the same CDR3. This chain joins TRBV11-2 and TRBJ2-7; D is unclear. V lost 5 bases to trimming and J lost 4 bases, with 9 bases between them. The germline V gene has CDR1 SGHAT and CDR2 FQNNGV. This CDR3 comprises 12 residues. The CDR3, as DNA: TGTGCCAGCAGCCCGGGCGGATACGAGCAGTACTTC. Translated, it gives CASSPGGYEQYF.

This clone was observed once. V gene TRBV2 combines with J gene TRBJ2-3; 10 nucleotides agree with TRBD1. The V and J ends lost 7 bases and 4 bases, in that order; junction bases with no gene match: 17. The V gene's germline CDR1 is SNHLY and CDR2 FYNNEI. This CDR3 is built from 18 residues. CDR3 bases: TGTGCCAGCACCGGAGATTGGCCTGGGACAGGGGTTCCAGATACGCAGTATTTT. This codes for CASTGDWPGTGVPDTQYF.

CDR3 nucleotide sequence: TGTGCCTGGGGTGAGGGGGGCACTGAAGCTTTCTTT. The encoded protein is CAWGEGGTEAFF. The V and J genes are TRBV30 and TRBJ1-1, with D maybe TRBD1 (6 bases). The CDR3 spans 12 residues. Germline-derived CDR1 and CDR2 are GTSNPN and SVGIG (reference sequence). V gave up 5 bases and J gave up 4 bases, with 11 bases separating them.

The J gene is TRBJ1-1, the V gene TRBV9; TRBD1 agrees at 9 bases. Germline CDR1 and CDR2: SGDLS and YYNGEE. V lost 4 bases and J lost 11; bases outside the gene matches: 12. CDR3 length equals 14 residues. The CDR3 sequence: CASSSTPGTGFAFF. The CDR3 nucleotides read TGTGCCAGCAGCTCCACCCCTGGGACAGGGTTTGCTTTCTTT.

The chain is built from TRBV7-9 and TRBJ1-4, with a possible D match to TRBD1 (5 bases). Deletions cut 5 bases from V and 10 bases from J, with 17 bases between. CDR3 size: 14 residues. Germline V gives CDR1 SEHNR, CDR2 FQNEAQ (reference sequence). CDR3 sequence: CASSAGDRFGKLFF. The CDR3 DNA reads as TGTGCCAGCAGCGCCGGGGACCGCTTCGGAAAACTGTTTTTT.

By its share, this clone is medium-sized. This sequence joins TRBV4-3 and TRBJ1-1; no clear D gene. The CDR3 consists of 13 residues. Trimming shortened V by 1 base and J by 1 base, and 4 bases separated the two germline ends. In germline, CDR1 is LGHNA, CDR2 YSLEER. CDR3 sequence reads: CASSQAGNTEAFF. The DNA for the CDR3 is TGCGCCAGCAGCCAAGCTGGGAACACTGAAGCTTTCTTT.

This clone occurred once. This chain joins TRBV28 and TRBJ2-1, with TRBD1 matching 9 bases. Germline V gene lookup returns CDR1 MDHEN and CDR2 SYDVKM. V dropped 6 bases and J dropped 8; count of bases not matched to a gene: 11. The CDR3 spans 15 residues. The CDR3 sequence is CASSSPGQGNDEQFF. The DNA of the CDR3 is TGTGCCAGCAGCTCCCCAGGACAGGGGAACGATGAGCAGTTCTTC.

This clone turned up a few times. The CDR3 bases are TGTGCCAGCAGCAGAGGGGAGAGAACCTACAATGAGCAGTTCTTC. This encodes CASSRGERTYNEQFF. The chain couples TRBV9 to TRBJ2-1, with D perhaps matching TRBD1 or TRBD2 (5 bases each). CDR3 size: 15 residues. Germline V gene sequence: CDR1 SGDLS, CDR2 YYNGEE. The V gene lost 4 bases and the J gene lost 2 bases, with 13 bases spanning the gap.

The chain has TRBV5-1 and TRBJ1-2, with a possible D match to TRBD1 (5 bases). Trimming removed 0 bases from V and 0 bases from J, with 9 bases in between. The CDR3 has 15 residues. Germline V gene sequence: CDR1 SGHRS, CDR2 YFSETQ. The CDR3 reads CASSLGQLTNYGYTF. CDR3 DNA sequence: TGCGCCAGCAGCTTGGGACAGTTGACTAACTATGGCTACACCTTC.

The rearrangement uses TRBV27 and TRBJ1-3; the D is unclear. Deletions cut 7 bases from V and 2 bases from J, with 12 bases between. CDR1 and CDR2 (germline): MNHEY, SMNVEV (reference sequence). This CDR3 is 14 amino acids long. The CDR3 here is CASKEEGAGNTIYF. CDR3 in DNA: TGTGCCAGCAAGGAGGAAGGTGCTGGAAACACCATATATTTT.

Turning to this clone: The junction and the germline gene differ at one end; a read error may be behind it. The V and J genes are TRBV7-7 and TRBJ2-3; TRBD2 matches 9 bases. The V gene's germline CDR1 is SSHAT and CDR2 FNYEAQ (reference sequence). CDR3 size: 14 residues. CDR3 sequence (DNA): TGTGCTAGCAGTAAGGGACTAGCTGCAGATACGCAGTATTTT. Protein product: CASSKGLAADTQYF. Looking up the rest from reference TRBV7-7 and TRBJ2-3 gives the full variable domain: GAGVSQSPRYKVTKRGQDVTLRCDPISSHATLYWYQQALGQGPEFLTYFNYEAQPDKSGLPSDRFSAERPEGSISTLTIQRTEQRDSAMYRCASSKGLAADTQYFGPGTRLTVL.